Shown below are 9 T cell receptor beta chains from a single sample sequenced in a study of cytomegalovirus exposure and HLA in healthy donors. 60 Vbeta and 13 Jbeta primers were used in PCR. Here immunoSEQ multiplex PCR was the method, and the copy in TCRdb shows in-frame clones only, minus some. The data contain more than 100,000 clones, 60% to 70% of them seen just once; the ten biggest clones take up approximately 3.5%. Sequenced sample: PBMCs. The receptors come from a woman aged 45-65 years in good health and CMV-seronegative.

CDR3 in amino acids: CASSHHDGTGELFF. The CDR3 region has the DNA TGCGCCAGCAGTCACCATGACGGGACCGGGGAGCTGTTTTTT. The V call is TRBV23-1, the J call TRBJ2-2, with D hard to call. Being an ORF, TRBV23-1 has a function that is uncertain. The CDR3 length is 14 residues. V was cut by 3 bases and J by 5 bases, with 10 bases left in between.

About this clone: Compared with germline, one end of the junction differs, possibly owing to a read error. V gene TRBV5-1 combines with J gene TRBJ2-7; 8 nucleotides match TRBD2. Per the germline V gene, CDR1 is SGHRS and CDR2 is YFSETQ. This CDR3 region has 13 residues. Here the CDR3 reads CASRYTLAGPVRF. DNA of the CDR3: TGCGCCAGCAGATACACTCTAGCGGGCCCGGTGCGCTTC.

The table lists this clone with a few counts. This chain uses TRBV4-1 with TRBJ2-3; D possibly corresponds to TRBD2 (6 bases). Germline lookup yields CDR1 MGHRA and CDR2 YSYEKL. CDR3 length: 15 residues. The V end lost 2 bases, the J end lost 8 bases, and 17 bases lay between the germline ends. CDR3 region: CASSQLAIAVGTQYF. The CDR3 region has the DNA TGCGCCAGCAGCCAACTAGCGATCGCGGTAGGTACGCAGTATTTT.

The chain links TRBV19 to TRBJ1-1; unclear D gene. V dropped 3 bases and J dropped 6 bases, with 5 bases sitting between them. There are 11 residues in the CDR3. The germline V gene has CDR1 LNHDA and CDR2 SQIVND (reference sequence). The CDR3 nucleotides are TGTGCCAGTAGTATTAGATCTGAAGCTTTCTTT. It translates to CASSIRSEAFF.

This chain joins TRBV6-1 and TRBJ2-5; D is unclear. Germline-derived CDR1 and CDR2 are MNHNS and SASEGT. The CDR3 runs 14 residues. Trimming removed 2 bases from V and 2 bases from J, with 9 bases in between. CDR3 bases: TGTGCCAGCAGTGAAATCAGGATTCAAGAGACCCAGTACTTC. Its translation: CASSEIRIQETQYF.

The genes are TRBV2 and TRBJ1-6; 8 nucleotides align to TRBD1. Germline V gives CDR1 SNHLY, CDR2 FYNNEI. The CDR3 spans 15 residues. J gave up 7 bases and V 2 bases, and 4 bases lay outside the gene matches. The chain's CDR3 is CASSERRDRNSPLHF. Here the CDR3 DNA reads TGTGCCAGCAGTGAACGCAGGGACAGGAATTCACCCCTCCACTTT. Complete variable domain (other parts from reference TRBV2 and TRBJ1-6): EPEVTQTPSHQVTQMGQEVILRCVPISNHLYFYWYRQILGQKVEFLVSFYNNEISEKSEIFDDQFSVERPDGSNFTLKIRSTKLEDSAMYFCASSERRDRNSPLHFGNGTRLTVT.

This CDR3 reads CASSHPNAGRDTGELFF. As DNA, the CDR3 is TGTGCCAGCAGCCACCCCAATGCGGGTAGGGACACCGGGGAGCTGTTTTTT. This chain uses TRBV4-2 with TRBJ2-2; tentative D call: TRBD2 (5 bases). The CDR3 has 17 amino acids. The germline V gene has CDR1 LGHNA and CDR2 YNFKEQ. Trimming cost V 3 bases and J 3 bases, with 17 bases left between them.

The chain couples TRBV4-1 to TRBJ1-2; a possible D gene is TRBD1 (5 bases). CDR3 size: 15 residues. Deletions cut 3 bases from V and 3 bases from J, with 14 bases between. Germline V CDR1 and CDR2: MGHRA, YSYEKL. CDR3 sequence reads: CASSHRQGDDYGYTF. CDR3 DNA sequence: TGCGCCAGCAGCCACCGGCAGGGCGACGACTATGGCTACACCTTC.

The rearrangement links TRBV4-3 to TRBJ2-5, with 12 bases identical to TRBD2. Trimming removed 0 bases from V and 5 bases from J; junction bases left unmatched: 10. Germline-derived CDR1 and CDR2 are LGHNA and YSLEER. The CDR3 consists of 18 residues. CDR3 loop: CASSQEMLAGGPWETQYF. The CDR3 nucleotides read TGCGCCAGCAGCCAAGAGATGCTAGCGGGAGGGCCCTGGGAGACCCAGTACTTC.